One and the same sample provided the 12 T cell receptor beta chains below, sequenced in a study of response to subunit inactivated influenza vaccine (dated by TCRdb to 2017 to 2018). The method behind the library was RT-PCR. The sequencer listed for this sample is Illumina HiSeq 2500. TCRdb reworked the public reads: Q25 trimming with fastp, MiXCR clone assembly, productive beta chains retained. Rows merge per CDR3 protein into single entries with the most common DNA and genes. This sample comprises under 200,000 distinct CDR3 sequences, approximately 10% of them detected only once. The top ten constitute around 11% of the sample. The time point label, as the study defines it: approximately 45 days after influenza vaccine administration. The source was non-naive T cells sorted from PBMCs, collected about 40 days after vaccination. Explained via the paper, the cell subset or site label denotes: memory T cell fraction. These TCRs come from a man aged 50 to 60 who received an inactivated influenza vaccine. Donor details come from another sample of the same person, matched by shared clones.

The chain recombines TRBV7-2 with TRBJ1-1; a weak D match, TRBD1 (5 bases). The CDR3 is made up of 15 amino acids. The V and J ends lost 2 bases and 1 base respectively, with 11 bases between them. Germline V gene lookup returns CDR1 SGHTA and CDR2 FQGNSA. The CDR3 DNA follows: TGTGCCAGCAGCTTAATAGGTCAGGGGAACACTGAAGCTTTCTTT. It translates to CASSLIGQGNTEAFF.

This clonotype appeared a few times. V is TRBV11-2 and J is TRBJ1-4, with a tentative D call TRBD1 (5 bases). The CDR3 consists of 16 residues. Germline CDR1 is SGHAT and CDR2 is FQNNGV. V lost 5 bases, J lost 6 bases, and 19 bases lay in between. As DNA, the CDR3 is TGTGCCAGCAGCCGGGGGAGACCCGGGGGACATGAAAAACTGTTTTTT. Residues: CASSRGRPGGHEKLFF.

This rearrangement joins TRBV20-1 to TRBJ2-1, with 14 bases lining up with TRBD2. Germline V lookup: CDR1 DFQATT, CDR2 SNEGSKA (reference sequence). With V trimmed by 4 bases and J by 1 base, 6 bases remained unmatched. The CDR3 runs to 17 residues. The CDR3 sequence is CSAISGLAGASYNEQFF. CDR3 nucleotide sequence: TGCAGTGCTATCTCGGGACTAGCGGGGGCTTCCTACAATGAGCAGTTCTTC.

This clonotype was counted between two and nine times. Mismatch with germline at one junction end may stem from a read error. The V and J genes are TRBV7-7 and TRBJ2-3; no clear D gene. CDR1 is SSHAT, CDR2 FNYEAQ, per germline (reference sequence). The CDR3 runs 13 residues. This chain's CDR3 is CASSLPGSDTQYF. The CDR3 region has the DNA TGTGCTAGCAGCCTCCCCGGTTCCGATACGCAGTATTTT.

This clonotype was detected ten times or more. The CDR3 sequence is CASSLARGHRSPTFGYTF. In DNA, the CDR3 is TGTGCCAGCAGCTTAGCTCGGGGACATCGATCCCCAACTTTCGGCTACACCTTC. The chain links TRBV7-2 to TRBJ1-2; perhaps TRBD1 as D (6 bases). This CDR3 contains 18 residues. In germline, CDR1 is SGHTA, CDR2 FQGNSA. V was pared by 0 bases and J by 8 bases, with 25 bases between.

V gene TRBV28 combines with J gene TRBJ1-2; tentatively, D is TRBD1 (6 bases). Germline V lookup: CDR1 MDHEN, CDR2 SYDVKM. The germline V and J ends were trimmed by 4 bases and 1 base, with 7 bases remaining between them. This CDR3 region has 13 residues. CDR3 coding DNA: TGTGCCAGCAGTTCAGGGGATAACTATGGCTACACCTTC. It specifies CASSSGDNYGYTF.

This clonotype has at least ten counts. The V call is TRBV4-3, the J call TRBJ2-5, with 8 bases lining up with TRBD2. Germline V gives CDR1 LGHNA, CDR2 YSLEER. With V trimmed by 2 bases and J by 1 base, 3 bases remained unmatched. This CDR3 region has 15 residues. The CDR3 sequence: CASSQQLAVQETQYF. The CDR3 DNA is TGCGCCAGCAGCCAACAACTAGCGGTCCAAGAGACCCAGTACTTC.

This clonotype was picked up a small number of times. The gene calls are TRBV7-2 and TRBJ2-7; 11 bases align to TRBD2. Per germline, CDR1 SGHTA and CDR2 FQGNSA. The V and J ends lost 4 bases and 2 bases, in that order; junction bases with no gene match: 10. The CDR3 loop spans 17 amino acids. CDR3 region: CASSWGPALAGAYEQYF. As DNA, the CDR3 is TGTGCCAGCAGCTGGGGGCCTGCACTAGCGGGAGCCTACGAGCAGTACTTC.

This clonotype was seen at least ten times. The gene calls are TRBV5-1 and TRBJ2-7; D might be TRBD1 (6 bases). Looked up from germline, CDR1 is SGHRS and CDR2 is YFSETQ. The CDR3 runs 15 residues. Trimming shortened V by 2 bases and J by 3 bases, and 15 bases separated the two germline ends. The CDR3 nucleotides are TGCGCCAGCAGCTTACATCCGGGACAAGACTACGAGCAGTACTTC. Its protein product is CASSLHPGQDYEQYF.

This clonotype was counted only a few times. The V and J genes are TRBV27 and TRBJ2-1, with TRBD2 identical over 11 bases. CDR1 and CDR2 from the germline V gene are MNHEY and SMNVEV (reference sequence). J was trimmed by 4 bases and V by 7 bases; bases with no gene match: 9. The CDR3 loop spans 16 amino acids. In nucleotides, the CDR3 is TGTGCCAGCACCCGGACTAGCGGGCCCTTTTACAATGAGCAGTTCTTC. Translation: CASTRTSGPFYNEQFF.

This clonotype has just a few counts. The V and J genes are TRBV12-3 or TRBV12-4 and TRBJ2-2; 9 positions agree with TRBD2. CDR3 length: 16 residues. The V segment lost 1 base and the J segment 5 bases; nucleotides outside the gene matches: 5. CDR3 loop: CASSLVSGSFTGELFF. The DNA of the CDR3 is TGTGCCAGCAGTTTAGTTAGCGGGAGTTTTACCGGGGAGCTGTTTTTT.

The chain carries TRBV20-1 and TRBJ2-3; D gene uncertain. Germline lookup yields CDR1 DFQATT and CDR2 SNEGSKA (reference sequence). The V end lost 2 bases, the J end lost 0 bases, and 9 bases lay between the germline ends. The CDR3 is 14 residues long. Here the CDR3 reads CSARLPESTDTQYF. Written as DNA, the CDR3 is TGCAGTGCTAGACTCCCCGAGAGCACAGATACGCAGTATTTT.